Reported below is one T cell receptor beta chain. Its target is unknown. V dropped 3 bases and J dropped 0; count of bases not matched to a gene: 18. CDR3 length: 21 residues. In germline, CDR1 is SGHRS, CDR2 YFSETQ. The sample is drawn from a study of T cell repertoires in aging, cancer and after chemotherapy. Turning to the study itself: Donors were grouped into six age bands spanning 30 or younger through 70 or older. Pre- and post-chemotherapy samples were paired from glioblastoma patients treated with temozolomide-based therapy.

General study results and limits: Compared with age-matched healthy donors, untreated hematological or solid cancer patients showed higher blood TCR clonality. The repertoire data cannot show anything about immunological memory following chemotherapy.

A mixed TRB-A/B primer pool amplified rearranged TRB by multiplex touch-down PCR. TCRdb reanalysed the multiplex PCR reads using MiXCR and keeps one entry per CDR3 protein. This sample yields about 2,000 distinct CDR3 sequences, of which around a quarter are seen a single time; less than 40% belongs to the top ten. Peripheral blood genomic DNA, not sorted cells or RNA, was the template. The chain is built from TRBV5-1 and TRBJ2-3; 11 nucleotides match TRBD2. The receptor was isolated from a human donor with a solid tumor. The sequenced sample consisted of blood. For the CDR3, the DNA is TGCGCCAGCAGCTACACATCCTCACTAGCGGGAGTCCAGACTAGCACAGATACGCAGTATTTT. Translation gives CASSYTSSLAGVQTSTDTQYF.